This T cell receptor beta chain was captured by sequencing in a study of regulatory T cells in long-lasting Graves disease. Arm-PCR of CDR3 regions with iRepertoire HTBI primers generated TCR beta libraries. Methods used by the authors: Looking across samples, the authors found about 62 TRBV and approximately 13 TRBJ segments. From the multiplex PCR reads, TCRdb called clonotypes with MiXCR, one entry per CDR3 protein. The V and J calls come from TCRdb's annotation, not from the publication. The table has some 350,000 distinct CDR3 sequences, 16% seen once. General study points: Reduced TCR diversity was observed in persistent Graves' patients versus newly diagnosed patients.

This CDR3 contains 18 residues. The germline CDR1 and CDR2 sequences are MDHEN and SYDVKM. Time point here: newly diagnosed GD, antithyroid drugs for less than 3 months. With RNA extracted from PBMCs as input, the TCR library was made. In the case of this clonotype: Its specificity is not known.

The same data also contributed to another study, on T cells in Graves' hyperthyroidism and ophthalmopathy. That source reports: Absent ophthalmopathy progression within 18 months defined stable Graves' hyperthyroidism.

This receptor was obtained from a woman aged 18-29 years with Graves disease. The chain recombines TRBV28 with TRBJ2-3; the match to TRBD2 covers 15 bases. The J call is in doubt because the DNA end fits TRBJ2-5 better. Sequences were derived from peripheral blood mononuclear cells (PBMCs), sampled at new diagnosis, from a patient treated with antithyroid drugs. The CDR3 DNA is TGTGCCAGCAGCCCCTCCCCCGGACTAGCGGGGGGGTCGAAGACCCAGTACTTC. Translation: CASSPSPGLAGGSKTQYF.